The 14 T cell receptor beta chains below were found in one sample sequenced in a study of blood T cell repertoires in COVID-19. Method: immunoSEQ multiplex PCR; TCRdb's copy keeps in-frame clones and lacks some. This sample has approximately 120,000 clones, with approximately 80% found just once. Sequencing used peripheral blood. The receptors were sampled from a human donor in a cohort sampled during active COVID-19.

This rearrangement joins TRBV7-3 to TRBJ2-5; D is possibly TRBD2 (6 bases). The CDR3 length is 13 residues. Deletions cut 2 bases from V and 9 bases from J, with 13 bases between. Germline values: CDR1 SGHTA, CDR2 FQGTGA. DNA of the CDR3: TGTGCCAGCAGCTTAGTGCGGGACGCGGCCCAGTACTTC. The encoded protein is CASSLVRDAAQYF.

The V call is TRBV5-1, the J call TRBJ2-1; D remains ambiguous. Germline V CDR1 and CDR2: SGHRS, YFSETQ. V shed 0 bases and J shed 0 bases, with 10 bases lying between them. This CDR3 has 16 residues. The CDR3 loop reads CASSLGLAPSYNEQFF. The CDR3 DNA follows: TGCGCCAGCAGCTTGGGACTGGCCCCCTCCTACAATGAGCAGTTCTTC.

V gene TRBV28 combines with J gene TRBJ1-3, with a weak D call TRBD1 (6 bases). This CDR3 has 16 residues. The V gene lost 5 bases and the J gene lost 0 bases, with 14 bases spanning the gap. The germline CDR1 and CDR2 sequences are MDHEN and SYDVKM. DNA of the CDR3: TGTGCCAGCAGTCCCGAGACAGGCCTCTCTGGAAACACCATATATTTT. This codes for CASSPETGLSGNTIYF.

The rearrangement uses TRBV7-2 and TRBJ1-3, with a tentative D call TRBD1 (5 bases). With 4 bases removed from V and 0 bases from J, the gap between germline ends came to 7 bases. CDR1 and CDR2 (germline): SGHTA, FQGNSA. The CDR3 runs to 14 residues. CDR3 sequence (DNA): TGTGCCAGCAGCTCCGGGGGCTCTGGAAACACCATATATTTT. Translated, it gives CASSSGGSGNTIYF.

The CDR3 DNA is TGTGCCAGCAGCTTAACGGCGGGGTTCCAAGAGACCCAGTACTTC. Protein: CASSLTAGFQETQYF. V is TRBV7-3 and J is TRBJ2-5, with D possibly TRBD2 on 6 matching bases. Between the trimmed V and J ends, which lost 0 bases and 1 base, there was a span of 9 bases. The CDR3 is 15 residues long. Germline assignment: CDR1 SGHTA and CDR2 FQGTGA.

This clone has a single count. This chain joins TRBV14 and TRBJ2-7; 13 nucleotides agree with TRBD2. This CDR3 contains 15 residues. The J segment lost 3 bases and the V segment lost 4 bases, leaving 3 bases of the junction unmatched. Germline CDR1 SGHDN, CDR2 FVKESK. As DNA, the CDR3 is TGTGCCAGCAGCCGACTAGCGGGGGGAAACTACGAGCAGTACTTC. Its translation: CASSRLAGGNYEQYF.

The chain couples TRBV7-9 to TRBJ2-7, with TRBD1 matching 8 bases. With 4 bases clipped from V and 2 bases from J, the junction kept 10 bases outside the gene matches. The germline V gene has CDR1 SEHNR and CDR2 FQNEAQ (reference sequence). CDR3 length equals 16 residues. CDR3 sequence: CASSSDPGQGTYEQYF. The CDR3 DNA follows: TGTGCCAGCAGCTCGGACCCAGGACAGGGAACCTACGAGCAGTACTTC.

V usage is TRBV15 and J usage is TRBJ2-4; TRBD2 matches at 12 bases. Losses at the gene ends were 0 bases for V and 5 bases for J; bases not matched to a gene: 11. This CDR3 has 19 amino acids. The germline CDR1 and CDR2 sequences are LNHNV and YYDKDF (reference sequence). CDR3 sequence: CATSRDFFASGGAENIQYF. The CDR3 DNA reads as TGTGCCACCAGCAGAGATTTTTTTGCTAGCGGGGGGGCCGAAAACATTCAGTACTTC.

CDR3 residues: CASSLDTGLYSNQPQHF. In nucleotides, the CDR3 is TGTGCCAGCAGCTTAGATACGGGACTGTATAGCAATCAGCCCCAGCATTTT. This rearrangement joins TRBV7-2 to TRBJ1-5; D is perhaps TRBD1 (5 bases). This CDR3 contains 17 residues. The ends were cut back, 1 base at V and 0 bases at J, with 13 bases in the middle. Germline values: CDR1 SGHTA, CDR2 FQGNSA.

The chain has TRBV6-2 or TRBV6-3 and TRBJ2-5; the D is unclear. V lost 0 bases and J 5 bases, leaving 13 bases between the germline ends. The germline V gene encodes CDR1 MNHEY and CDR2 SVGEGT. This CDR3 has 15 residues. The CDR3 DNA sequence: TGTGCCAGCAGTTACTCCGGCCCGTTGGGCGAGACCCAGTACTTC. Protein sequence: CASSYSGPLGETQYF.

This chain joins TRBV30 and TRBJ1-2; 7 bases line up with TRBD1. V gave up 4 bases and J gave up 5 bases; unmatched junction bases: 7. This CDR3 comprises 13 residues. Per the germline V gene, CDR1 is GTSNPN and CDR2 is SVGIG (reference sequence). DNA of the CDR3: TGTGCCTGGACCCGGGACAGCAATTATGGCTACACCTTC. Protein product: CAWTRDSNYGYTF.

The V gene is TRBV28, the J gene TRBJ1-1, with 8 bases fitting TRBD1. The V gene's germline CDR1 is MDHEN and CDR2 SYDVKM. CDR3 length: 14 residues. V was clipped by 6 bases and J by 5 bases; unmatched bases: 8. CDR3 sequence reads: CASRKLDRATEAFF. The DNA for the CDR3 is TGTGCCAGCAGAAAGCTGGACAGGGCGACTGAAGCTTTCTTT.

The chain is built from TRBV28 and TRBJ1-2; maybe TRBD1 (5 bases). The germline V gene has CDR1 MDHEN and CDR2 SYDVKM. This CDR3 region has 15 residues. V lost 5 bases and J lost 1, with 14 bases in between. As DNA, the CDR3 is TGTGCCAGCAGTAGGGGTGGAAGAAATAACTATGGCTACACCTTC. It is translated as CASSRGGRNNYGYTF.

V and J are TRBV7-4 and TRBJ1-1, with D unclear. This CDR3 is built from 15 residues. Per the germline V gene, CDR1 is SGHVT and CDR2 is SQSDAQ. Between the trimmed V and J ends, which lost 2 bases and 3 bases, there was a span of 13 bases. This CDR3 is CASSLREAVYTEAFF. The CDR3 coding sequence is TGTGCCAGCAGCTTAAGAGAGGCAGTTTACACTGAAGCTTTCTTT.